One sample yielded the 9 T cell receptor beta chains listed below, sequenced in a study of human T cells and chemical hapten exposure. A single record per CDR3 protein comes from TCRdb applying MiXCR to the RACE reads. The sample lists 120,000 or so distinct CDR3 sequences; roughly 10% were seen once. Noted time point: patch test 3, about 24 weeks after DPC sensitization. The treatment denotes: therapeutic diphenylcyclopropenone sensitization with weekly scalp DPC. Sequences were derived from whole blood, sampled in connection with sensitization to the hapten diphenylcyclopropenone (DPC). All receptors derive from a woman aged 45-65 years with alopecia areata. Some clones in this sample may be carry-over from other donors' samples.

CDR3 loop: CASSLEWREVDTQYF. The CDR3 DNA is TGTGCCAGCAGCTTAGAGTGGCGGGAGGTCGATACGCAGTATTTT. The rearrangement joins TRBV7-2 to TRBJ2-3; 8 nucleotides match TRBD2. CDR1 is SGHTA and CDR2 is FQGNSA in the germline V gene. The CDR3 is 15 amino acids. Trimming at V came to 1 base and at J to 6 bases, leaving 6 bases not matched to a gene.

This clonotype was seen only once. The chain joins TRBV7-2 to TRBJ1-4; D ambiguous. Trimming shortened V by 0 bases and J by 6 bases, and 8 bases separated the two germline ends. Germline values: CDR1 SGHTA, CDR2 FQGNSA. This CDR3 has 14 amino acids. CDR3 DNA sequence: TGTGCCAGCAGCTTAGCGCCGGCGGATGAAAAACTGTTTTTT. Its translation: CASSLAPADEKLFF.

This chain connects TRBV18 to TRBJ1-3; D is uncertain. CDR3 length: 14 residues. Per germline, CDR1 KGHSH and CDR2 LQKENI. The V gene lost 6 bases and the J gene lost 1 base, with 10 bases spanning the gap. The CDR3 coding sequence is TGTGCCAGCTCCCCTCGAGAGTCTGGAAACACCATATATTTT. Its translation: CASSPRESGNTIYF. Full variable domain (rest looked up from reference TRBV18 and TRBJ1-3): NAGVMQNPRHLVRRRGQEARLRCSPMKGHSHVYWYRQLPEEGLKFMVYLQKENIIDESGMPKERFSAEFPKEGPSILRIQQVVRGDSAAYFCASSPRESGNTIYFGEGSWLTVV.

This clonotype has only a few counts. This chain connects TRBV5-1 to TRBJ1-1; D is possibly TRBD1 (5 bases). Trimming removed 0 bases from V and 1 base from J, with 13 bases in between. Germline CDR1 and CDR2: SGHRS and YFSETQ. This CDR3 contains 16 residues. For the CDR3, the DNA is TGCGCCAGCAGCTTGGTTACAGGAACACCGAACACTGAAGCTTTCTTT. This codes for CASSLVTGTPNTEAFF.

This clonotype appeared many times. The chain is built from TRBV2 and TRBJ2-3; D may be TRBD2 (5 bases). Deletions cut 7 bases from V and 0 bases from J, with 14 bases between. The CDR3 is 15 residues long. Germline loops: CDR1 SNHLY, CDR2 FYNNEI. The CDR3 DNA is TGTGCCAGCAAAACCGGGGAGACTAGCACAGATACGCAGTATTTT. It is translated as CASKTGETSTDTQYF.

This clonotype was seen ten or more times. The chain recombines TRBV12-3 or TRBV12-4 with TRBJ2-3; the D gene is possibly TRBD2 (5 bases). The CDR3 is 12 amino acids. Trimming removed 3 bases from V and 4 bases from J, with 5 bases in between. The CDR3 reads CASSLGADTQYF. The CDR3 nucleotides are TGTGCCAGCAGTTTGGGAGCAGATACGCAGTATTTT.

This clonotype has a count of ten or more. The genes are TRBV29-1 and TRBJ2-6; a weak D match, TRBD1 (5 bases). Germline CDR1 is SQVTM and CDR2 is ANQGSEA. The CDR3 length is 16 residues. The CDR3 sequence: CSVRRQNYSGANVLTF. The CDR3 coding sequence is TGCAGTGTTAGGAGACAGAATTACTCTGGGGCCAACGTCCTGACTTTC.

The sample holds a few counts of this clonotype. The V call is TRBV2, the J call TRBJ1-2; 10 bases match TRBD1. In germline, CDR1 is SNHLY, CDR2 FYNNEI. The CDR3 length is 14 residues. With 7 bases clipped from V and 8 bases from J, the junction kept 10 bases outside the gene matches. The CDR3 nucleotides read TGTGCCAGCACTCCGGGACAGGGGAGGCAAGGCTACACCTTC. Protein sequence: CASTPGQGRQGYTF.

The V call is TRBV18, the J call TRBJ1-4; weak D call: TRBD1 (6 bases). CDR3 length equals 12 residues. Germline CDR1 reads KGHSH; CDR2 reads LQKENI. The V end lost 3 bases, the J end lost 12 bases, and 11 bases lay between the germline ends. In nucleotides, the CDR3 is TGTGCCAGCTCACCTGCACAGGGACAACTGTTTTTT. Translation: CASSPAQGQLFF.